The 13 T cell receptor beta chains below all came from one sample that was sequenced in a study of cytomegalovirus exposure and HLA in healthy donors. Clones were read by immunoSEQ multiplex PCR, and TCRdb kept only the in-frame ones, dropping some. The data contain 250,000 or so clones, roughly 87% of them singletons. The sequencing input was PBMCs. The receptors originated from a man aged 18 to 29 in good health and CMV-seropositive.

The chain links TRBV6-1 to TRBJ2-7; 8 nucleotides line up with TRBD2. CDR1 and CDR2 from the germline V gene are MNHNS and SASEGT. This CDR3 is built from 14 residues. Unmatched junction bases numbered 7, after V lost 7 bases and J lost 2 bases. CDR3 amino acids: CASTLIAGPYEQYF. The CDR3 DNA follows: TGTGCCAGCACCCTGATAGCGGGGCCCTACGAGCAGTACTTC.

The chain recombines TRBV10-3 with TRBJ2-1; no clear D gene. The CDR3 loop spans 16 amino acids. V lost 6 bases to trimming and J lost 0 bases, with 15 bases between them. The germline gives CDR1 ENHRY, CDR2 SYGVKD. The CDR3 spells CAIRGSGESSYNEQFF. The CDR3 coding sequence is TGTGCCATCAGGGGTTCAGGAGAAAGCTCCTACAATGAGCAGTTCTTC.

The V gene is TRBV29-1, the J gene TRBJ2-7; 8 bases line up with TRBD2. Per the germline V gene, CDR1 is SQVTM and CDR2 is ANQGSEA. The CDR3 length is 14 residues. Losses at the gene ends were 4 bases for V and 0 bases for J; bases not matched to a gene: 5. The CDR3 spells CSVAPGLGSYEQYF. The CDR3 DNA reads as TGCAGCGTTGCACCGGGACTAGGCTCCTACGAGCAGTACTTC.

CDR3 sequence: CASSSRQDTRKLFF. Here the CDR3 DNA reads TGTGCCAGCAGCTCCCGACAGGACACCCGAAAACTGTTTTTT. This rearrangement joins TRBV13 to TRBJ1-4; perhaps TRBD1 as D (6 bases). Trimming stripped 4 bases from V and 10 bases from J, with 16 bases between. CDR1 is PRHDT and CDR2 is FYEKMQ in the germline V gene (reference sequence). The CDR3 is made up of 14 amino acids.

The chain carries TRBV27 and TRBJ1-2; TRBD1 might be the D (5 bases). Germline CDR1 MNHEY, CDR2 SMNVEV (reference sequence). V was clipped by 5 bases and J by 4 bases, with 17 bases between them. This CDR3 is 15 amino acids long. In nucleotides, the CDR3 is TGTGCCAGCAGTCAAATGGGGGGGATTAGCTATGGCTACACCTTC. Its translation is CASSQMGGISYGYTF.

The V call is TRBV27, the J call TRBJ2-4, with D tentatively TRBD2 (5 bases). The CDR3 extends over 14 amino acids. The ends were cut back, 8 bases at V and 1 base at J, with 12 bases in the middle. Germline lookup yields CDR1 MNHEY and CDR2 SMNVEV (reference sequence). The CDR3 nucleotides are TGTGCCAGCCGGAGGTTGGGGGCCAAAAACATTCAGTACTTC. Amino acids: CASRRLGAKNIQYF.

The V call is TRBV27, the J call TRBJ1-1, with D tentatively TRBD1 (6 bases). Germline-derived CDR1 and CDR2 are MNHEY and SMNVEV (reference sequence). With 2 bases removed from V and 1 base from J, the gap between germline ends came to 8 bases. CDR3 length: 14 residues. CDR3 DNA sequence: TGTGCCAGCAGTTTAGGGACACGGAACACTGAAGCTTTCTTT. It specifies CASSLGTRNTEAFF.

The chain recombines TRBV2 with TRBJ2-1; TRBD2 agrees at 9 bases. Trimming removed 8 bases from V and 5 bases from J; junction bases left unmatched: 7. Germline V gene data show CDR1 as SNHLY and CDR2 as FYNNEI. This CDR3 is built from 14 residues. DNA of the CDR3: TGTGCCAGCGGTTTACTAGCGGGCGACAATGAGCAGTTCTTC. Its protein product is CASGLLAGDNEQFF.

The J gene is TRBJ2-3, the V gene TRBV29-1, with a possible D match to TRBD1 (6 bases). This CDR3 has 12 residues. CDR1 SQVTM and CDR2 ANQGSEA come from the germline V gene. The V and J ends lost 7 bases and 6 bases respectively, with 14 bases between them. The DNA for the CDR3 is TGCAGCGGTCAACAGGGATCGGATACGCAGTATTTT. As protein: CSGQQGSDTQYF.

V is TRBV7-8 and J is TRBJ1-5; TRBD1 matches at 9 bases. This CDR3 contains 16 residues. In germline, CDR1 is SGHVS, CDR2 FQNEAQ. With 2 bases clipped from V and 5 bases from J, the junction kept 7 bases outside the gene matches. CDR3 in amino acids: CASSLLDRGSHQPQHF. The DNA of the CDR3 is TGTGCCAGCAGCTTACTGGACAGGGGCAGCCATCAGCCCCAGCATTTT.

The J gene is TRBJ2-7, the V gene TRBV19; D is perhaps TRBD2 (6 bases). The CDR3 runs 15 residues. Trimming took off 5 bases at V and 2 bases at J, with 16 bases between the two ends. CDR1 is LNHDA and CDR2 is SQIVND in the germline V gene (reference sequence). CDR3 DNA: TGTGCCAGTAGTTTCAATAGCGGAGGAGCCTACGAGCAGTACTTC. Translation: CASSFNSGGAYEQYF.

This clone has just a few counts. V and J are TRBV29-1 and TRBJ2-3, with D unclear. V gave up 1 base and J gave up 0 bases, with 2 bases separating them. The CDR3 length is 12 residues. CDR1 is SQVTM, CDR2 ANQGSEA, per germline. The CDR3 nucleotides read TGCAGCGTTGAAGGGAGCACAGATACGCAGTATTTT. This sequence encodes CSVEGSTDTQYF.

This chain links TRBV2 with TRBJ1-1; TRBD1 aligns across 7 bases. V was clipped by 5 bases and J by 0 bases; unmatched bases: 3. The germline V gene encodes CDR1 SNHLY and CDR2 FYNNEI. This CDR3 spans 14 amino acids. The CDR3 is CASSPDRVNTEAFF. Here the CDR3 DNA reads TGTGCCAGCAGTCCCGACAGGGTGAACACTGAAGCTTTCTTT. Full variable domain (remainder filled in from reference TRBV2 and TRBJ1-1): EPEVTQTPSHQVTQMGQEVILRCVPISNHLYFYWYRQILGQKVEFLVSFYNNEISEKSEIFDDQFSVERPDGSNFTLKIRSTKLEDSAMYFCASSPDRVNTEAFFGQGTRLTVV.